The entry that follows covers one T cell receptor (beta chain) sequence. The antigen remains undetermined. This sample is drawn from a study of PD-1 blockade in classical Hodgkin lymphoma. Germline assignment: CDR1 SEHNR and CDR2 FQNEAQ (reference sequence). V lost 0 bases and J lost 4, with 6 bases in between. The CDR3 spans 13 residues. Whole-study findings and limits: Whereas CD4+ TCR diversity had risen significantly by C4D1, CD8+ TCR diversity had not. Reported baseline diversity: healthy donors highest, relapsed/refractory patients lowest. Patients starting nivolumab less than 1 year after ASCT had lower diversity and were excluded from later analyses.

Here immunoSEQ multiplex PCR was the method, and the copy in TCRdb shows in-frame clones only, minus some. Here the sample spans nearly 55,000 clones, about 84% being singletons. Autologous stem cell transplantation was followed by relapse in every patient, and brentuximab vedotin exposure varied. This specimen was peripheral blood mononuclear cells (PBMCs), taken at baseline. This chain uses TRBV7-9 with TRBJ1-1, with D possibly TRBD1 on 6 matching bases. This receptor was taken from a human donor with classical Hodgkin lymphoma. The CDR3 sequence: CASSLARGTEAFF. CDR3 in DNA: TGTGCCAGCAGCTTAGCCAGGGGCACTGAAGCTTTCTTT.